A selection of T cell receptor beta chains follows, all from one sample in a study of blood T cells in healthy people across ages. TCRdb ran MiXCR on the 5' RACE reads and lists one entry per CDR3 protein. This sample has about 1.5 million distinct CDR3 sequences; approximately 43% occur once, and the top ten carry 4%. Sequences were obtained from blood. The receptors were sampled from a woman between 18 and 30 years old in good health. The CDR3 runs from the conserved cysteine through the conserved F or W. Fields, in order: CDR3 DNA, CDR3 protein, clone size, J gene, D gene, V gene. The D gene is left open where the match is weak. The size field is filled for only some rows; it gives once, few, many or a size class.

DNA: TGCAGCGCGACCCATACGGACTATGGCTACACCTTC
CDR3: CSATHTDYGYTF
size: .
J: TRBJ1-2
D: .
V: TRBV29-1

DNA: TGCGCCAGCAGCCAAGGGAGAGCTAGCGGGAGCCGACAGTTCTTC
CDR3: CASSQGRASGSRQFF
size: .
J: TRBJ2-1
D: TRBD2
V: TRBV4-3

DNA: TGTGCCACCAGGACGAGGACAGGAATCTACGAGCAGTACTTC
CDR3: CATRTRTGIYEQYF
size: .
J: TRBJ2-7
D: TRBD1
V: TRBV24-1

DNA: TGTGCCAGCAGCCGGGGACTGGCCTGGACGGAGCAGTTCTTC
CDR3: CASSRGLAWTEQFF
size: .
J: TRBJ2-1
D: .
V: TRBV4-2

DNA: TGTGCCAGCAGTTTAAGGGGGGAGACCGAGGCCCATGAGCAGTTCTTC
CDR3: CASSLRGETEAHEQFF
size: .
J: TRBJ2-1
D: .
V: TRBV28

DNA: TGTGCCATCAGTGATGACAGGGGCCCGGAGACCCAGTACTTC
CDR3: CAISDDRGPETQYF
size: few
J: TRBJ2-5
D: TRBD1
V: TRBV10-3

DNA: TGCGCCAGCAGCCAAACAGGGTTACCTGGCGATACGCAGTATTTT
CDR3: CASSQTGLPGDTQYF
size: many
J: TRBJ2-3
D: .
V: TRBV4-1

DNA: TGCGCCAGCAGCTTGGGACTAGCGGGAGATCCCTACGAGCAGTACTTC
CDR3: CASSLGLAGDPYEQYF
size: few
J: TRBJ2-7
D: TRBD2
V: TRBV5-1

DNA: TGCGCCAGCAGCCAAGTTGGTGGGGCAGGGATACCCCAGCATTTT
CDR3: CASSQVGGAGIPQHF
size: .
J: TRBJ1-5
D: .
V: TRBV4-3

DNA: TGTACCAGCAGCTTAGGGAGGACAGGGTACCGCTACGAGCAGTACTTC
CDR3: CTSSLGRTGYRYEQYF
size: .
J: TRBJ2-7
D: TRBD1
V: TRBV7-2

DNA: TGCGCCAGCAGTCAAGGGACGGTTTCCTACGAGCAGTTCTTC
CDR3: CASSQGTVSYEQFF
size: .
J: TRBJ2-1
D: .
V: TRBV10-1

DNA: TGTGCCAGCAGATGGACAGTGGTTAGCACAGATACGCAGTATTTT
CDR3: CASRWTVVSTDTQYF
size: .
J: TRBJ2-3
D: .
V: TRBV12-3/TRBV12-4

DNA: TGTGCCACCAGTGACTCAGGGTATGGCTACACCTTC
CDR3: CATSDSGYGYTF
size: .
J: TRBJ1-2
D: .
V: TRBV24-1

DNA: TGCAGCGTTGACCCCAGGCCAGATACGCAGTATTTT
CDR3: CSVDPRPDTQYF
size: few
J: TRBJ2-3
D: .
V: TRBV29-1

DNA: TGTGCCGGCAGCTTGGGCGGACAGGAAGACAACTATGGCTACACCTTC
CDR3: CAGSLGGQEDNYGYTF
size: .
J: TRBJ1-2
D: TRBD1
V: TRBV7-9

DNA: TGTGCCAGCAGCCGGGACAGCGCGCACAATCAGCCCCAGCATTTT
CDR3: CASSRDSAHNQPQHF
size: .
J: TRBJ1-5
D: TRBD1
V: TRBV7-9

DNA: TGCAGTGCTAGGGCTTACGGGGCCGGGGGCAATGAGCAGTTCTTC
CDR3: CSARAYGAGGNEQFF
size: .
J: TRBJ2-1
D: .
V: TRBV20-1

DNA: TGCGCCAGCAGCCAATTTCCCGTGATGGACGAGCAGTACTTC
CDR3: CASSQFPVMDEQYF
size: .
J: TRBJ2-7
D: .
V: TRBV4-1

DNA: TGTGCCAGCAGTGACACCGGGACTAAACCCTACGAGCAGTACTTC
CDR3: CASSDTGTKPYEQYF
size: .
J: TRBJ2-7
D: TRBD2
V: TRBV12-3/TRBV12-4

DNA: TGCGCCAGCAGCCGTACTAGTTCCGGGGCCAACGTCCTGACTTTC
CDR3: CASSRTSSGANVLTF
size: .
J: TRBJ2-6
D: .
V: TRBV4-1

DNA: TGTGCCATTATCGGGGAAGAATATGGCTACACCTTC
CDR3: CAIIGEEYGYTF
size: .
J: TRBJ1-2
D: .
V: TRBV7-9

DNA: TGTGCCACCAGCAGAACACCAGGGGGCCGGGAGCTGTTTTTT
CDR3: CATSRTPGGRELFF
size: .
J: TRBJ2-2
D: TRBD1
V: TRBV15

DNA: TGTGCCAGCAGGTCTAAGGGTAGCTCCTATAATTCACCCCTCCACTTT
CDR3: CASRSKGSSYNSPLHF
size: .
J: TRBJ1-6
D: .
V: TRBV12-3/TRBV12-4

DNA: TGCAGCGTTGGTGGGAGTTCTTACAATGAGCAGTACTTC
CDR3: CSVGGSSYNEQYF
size: .
J: TRBJ2-5
D: .
V: TRBV29-1

DNA: TGTGCCAGCAGTGACGTAGGGTACAATCAGCCCCAGCATTTT
CDR3: CASSDVGYNQPQHF
size: .
J: TRBJ1-5
D: .
V: TRBV2

DNA: TGCAGTGCTGTCCCGACAAGAGCTGGGGCCAACGTCCTGACTTTC
CDR3: CSAVPTRAGANVLTF
size: .
J: TRBJ2-6
D: .
V: TRBV20-1

DNA: TGCGCCAGCAGCCAAGATGACGGCCCTATATACAATGAGCAGTTCTTC
CDR3: CASSQDDGPIYNEQFF
size: .
J: TRBJ2-1
D: .
V: TRBV4-1